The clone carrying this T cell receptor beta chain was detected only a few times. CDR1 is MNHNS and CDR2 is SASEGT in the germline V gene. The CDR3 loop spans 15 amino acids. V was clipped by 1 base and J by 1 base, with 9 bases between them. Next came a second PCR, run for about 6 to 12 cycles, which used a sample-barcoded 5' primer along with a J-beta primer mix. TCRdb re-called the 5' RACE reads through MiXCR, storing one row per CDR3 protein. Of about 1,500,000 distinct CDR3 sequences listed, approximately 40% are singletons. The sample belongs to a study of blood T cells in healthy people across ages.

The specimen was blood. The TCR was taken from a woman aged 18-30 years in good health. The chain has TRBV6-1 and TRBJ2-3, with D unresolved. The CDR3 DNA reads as TGTGCCAGCAGTGAAGGGACCCTTGGCACAGATACGCAGTATTTT. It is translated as CASSEGTLGTDTQYF.